The clone carrying this TCR beta chain was found a few times. Its antigen remains unidentified. V lost 4 bases, J lost 3 bases, and 17 bases lay in between. The germline CDR1 and CDR2 sequences are DFQATT and SNEGSKA (reference sequence). This CDR3 is 15 amino acids long. The sample originates from a study of T cell repertoires in cytomegalovirus infection. On the study more broadly: TCR beta signatures that were public indicated CMV infection and matching HLA type.

TCRdb analysed the reads with MiXCR anew, one entry per CDR3 protein. The sample lists some 300,000 distinct CDR3 sequences; approximately 8.9% were seen once. Findings of the study overall: Individuals carrying CMV plus the relevant HLA were identified by cumulative frequency of public TCR beta families. Within the response measured ex vivo, HLA-C-restricted CMV-specific TCR beta clonotypes were dominant.

The chain is built from TRBV20-1 and TRBJ2-3; tentative D call: TRBD1 (6 bases). The specimen sequenced was PBMCs. The TCR originated in a human donor in good health (CMV status not recorded). Some clones in this sample may be carry-over from other donors' samples. The CDR3 loop is CSATPNRELTDTQYF. The CDR3 bases are TGCAGTGCTACGCCGAACAGGGAGCTGACAGATACGCAGTATTTT.